Sequencing of this TCR beta chain was carried out in a study of neurological immune-mediated disorders. Study overall: Multiple sclerosis patients numbered roughly 35, with some 31 relapsing-remitting and 3 secondary progressive.

The CDR3 is 16 amino acids. The V and J ends lost 0 bases and 5 bases, in that order; junction bases with no gene match: 4. Per germline, CDR1 SGHRS and CDR2 YFSETQ. This clonotype was seen ten or more times. TCRdb analysed the 5' RACE reads with MiXCR anew, one entry per CDR3 protein. The sample holds about 46,000 distinct CDR3 sequences; 1.5% to 2% are singletons and the top ten take 2% to 2.5%. The TCR originated in a woman in her thirties or forties with multiple sclerosis. The chain recombines TRBV5-1 with TRBJ1-6, with 8 bases fitting TRBD1. Sample: PBMCs. The CDR3 DNA sequence: TGCGCCAGCAGCTTGGACAGGGGGAGGCATAATTCACCCCTCCACTTT. This codes for CASSLDRGRHNSPLHF.